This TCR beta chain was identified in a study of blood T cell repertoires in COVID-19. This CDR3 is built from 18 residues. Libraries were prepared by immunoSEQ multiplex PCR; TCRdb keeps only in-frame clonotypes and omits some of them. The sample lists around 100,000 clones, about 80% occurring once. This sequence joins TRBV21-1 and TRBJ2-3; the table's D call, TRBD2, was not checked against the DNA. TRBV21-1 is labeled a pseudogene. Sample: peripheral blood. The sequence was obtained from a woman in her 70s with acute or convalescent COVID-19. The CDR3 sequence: CASSKAQRLAGRTDTQYF. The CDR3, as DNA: TGTGCCAGCAGCAAAGCGCAAAGACTAGCGGGGCGCACAGATACGCAGTATTTT.